These 29 T cell receptor beta chains share one sample of origin, sequenced in a study of shared clonotypes between healthy human individuals. Using immunoSEQ multiplex PCR, the repertoire was profiled, and TCRdb retains in-frame clones only, with some absent. Of some 2.1 million clones listed, about 95% are singletons. Terminally differentiated effector memory CD45RA+ cells were excluded from the naive CD8 cells, which were CD45RO-negative and positively selected for CCR7. Sequenced material: naive CD8+ T cells sorted from blood. The source of these receptors is a young man in good health.

This chain connects TRBV7-6 to TRBJ1-2, with no clear D. Germline-derived CDR1 and CDR2 are SGHVS and FNYEAQ. The CDR3 is 14 residues long. Trimming cost V 3 bases and J 4 bases, with 12 bases left between them. As DNA, the CDR3 is TGTGCCAGCAGCTTGGGCAGAGATACCTATGGCTACACCTTC. Translating it yields CASSLGRDTYGYTF.

The chain is built from TRBV10-1 and TRBJ2-2, with TRBD2 as a possible D gene (6 bases). The germline V and J ends were trimmed by 0 bases and 1 base, with 9 bases remaining between them. This CDR3 region has 16 residues. Germline CDR1 reads WNHNN; CDR2 reads SYGVQD (reference sequence). The CDR3 region is CASSESWRENTGELFF. For the CDR3, the DNA is TGCGCCAGCAGTGAGTCGTGGCGGGAGAACACCGGGGAGCTGTTTTTT.

In its sample, this clone was seen a few times. The chain is built from TRBV5-1 and TRBJ1-1; D remains ambiguous. CDR3 length: 16 residues. The germline CDR1 and CDR2 sequences are SGHRS and YFSETQ. V was pared by 2 bases and J by 4 bases, with 18 bases between. The CDR3 nucleotides read TGCGCCAGCAGCTTTGCCCCAGAAACCCTGGGCACTGAAGCTTTCTTT. Translating gives CASSFAPETLGTEAFF. Full variable domain (outside the CDR3, taken from reference TRBV5-1 and TRBJ1-1): KAGVTQTPRYLIKTRGQQVTLSCSPISGHRSVSWYQQTPGQGLQFLFEYFSETQRNKGNFPGRFSGRQFSNSRSEMNVSTLELGDSALYLCASSFAPETLGTEAFFGQGTRLTVV.

The genes are TRBV27 and TRBJ2-1; no reliable D call. This CDR3 is built from 13 residues. The V gene lost 4 bases and the J gene lost 1 base, with 5 bases spanning the gap. The germline V gene encodes CDR1 MNHEY and CDR2 SMNVEV (reference sequence). The CDR3 protein is CASSSASYNEQFF. CDR3 nucleotides: TGTGCCAGCAGTTCTGCATCCTACAATGAGCAGTTCTTC.

The V call is TRBV4-2, the J call TRBJ1-4, with TRBD1 matching over 11 bases. CDR3 length: 19 amino acids. CDR1 is LGHNA and CDR2 is YNFKEQ in the germline V gene. The ends lost 1 base at V and 7 bases at J; junction bases unmatched: 14. The CDR3 nucleotides are TGTGCCAGCAGCCAAGTATCGGGGACAGGGGGATATGGAGGTGAAAAACTGTTTTTT. This gives the protein CASSQVSGTGGYGGEKLFF.

This clone has just a few counts. The same CDR3 arises from other DNA sequences in this sample as well. This chain uses TRBV5-1 with TRBJ2-7; D not resolved. The germline V gene encodes CDR1 SGHRS and CDR2 YFSETQ. Trimming removed 0 bases at V and 3 bases at J, with 7 bases between. The length of the CDR3 is 13 residues. The DNA for the CDR3 is TGCGCCAGCAGCTTGGATGGCAGCTACGAGCAGTACTTC. Translating gives CASSLDGSYEQYF.

This clone was found once. The chain carries TRBV9 and TRBJ1-2, with 7 bases matching TRBD1. The trim removed 0 bases at V and 0 bases at J, leaving 8 bases unmatched. Germline CDR1 and CDR2: SGDLS and YYNGEE. The CDR3 spans 17 residues. CDR3 DNA sequence: TGTGCCAGCAGCGTAGCTGGGGAGGGACAGACTAACTATGGCTACACCTTC. It specifies CASSVAGEGQTNYGYTF.

This chain joins TRBV27 and TRBJ2-5, with TRBD1 matching over 7 bases. The V gene's germline CDR1 is MNHEY and CDR2 SMNVEV (reference sequence). Losses at the gene ends were 4 bases for V and 1 base for J; bases not matched to a gene: 6. The CDR3 is 15 residues long. Written as DNA, the CDR3 is TGTGCCAGCAGTTCGACAGGGAGAATCCAAGAGACCCAGTACTTC. Its translation: CASSSTGRIQETQYF.

Only a few counts were recorded for this clone. The chain links TRBV27 to TRBJ2-1; D not resolved. The CDR3 has 14 amino acids. Germline V gene lookup returns CDR1 MNHEY and CDR2 SMNVEV (reference sequence). The V end lost 2 bases, the J end lost 6 bases, and 11 bases lay between the germline ends. The chain's CDR3 is CASSLSPHPNEQFF. CDR3 in DNA: TGTGCCAGCAGTTTAAGTCCCCACCCCAATGAGCAGTTCTTC.

The V gene is TRBV9, the J gene TRBJ2-5; D is unresolved. Per germline, CDR1 SGDLS and CDR2 YYNGEE. Between the trimmed V and J ends, which lost 3 bases and 9 bases, there was a span of 24 bases. The CDR3 is 16 amino acids. Written as DNA, the CDR3 is TGTGCCAGCAGCGCCCTAAGTAGTGGGGTTGAGAGACCCCAGTACTTC. This gives the protein CASSALSSGVERPQYF.

The V and J genes are TRBV13 and TRBJ2-7; TRBD2 agrees at 7 bases. The CDR3 length is 14 residues. The J segment lost 7 bases and the V segment lost 0 bases, leaving 6 bases of the junction unmatched. CDR1 is PRHDT, CDR2 FYEKMQ, per germline (reference sequence). The CDR3 spells CASSLGAGAGEQYF. CDR3 DNA: TGTGCCAGCAGCTTAGGTGCGGGAGCAGGGGAGCAGTACTTC.

J is TRBJ1-1 and V is TRBV7-9; 7 bases match TRBD1. The germline V gene encodes CDR1 SEHNR and CDR2 FQNEAQ (reference sequence). This CDR3 comprises 16 residues. With 4 bases clipped from V and 0 bases from J, the junction kept 8 bases outside the gene matches. CDR3 loop: CASSSDRESLNTEAFF. The DNA of the CDR3 is TGTGCCAGCAGCTCCGACAGGGAGAGTTTGAACACTGAAGCTTTCTTT.

The chain joins TRBV27 to TRBJ2-1, with TRBD2 identical over 9 bases. The CDR3 spans 16 residues. Germline V CDR1 and CDR2: MNHEY, SMNVEV (reference sequence). Trimming cost V 0 bases and J 9 bases; bases outside gene matches: 9. CDR3 protein: CASSLSPERGVGEQFF. The DNA of the CDR3 is TGTGCCAGCAGTTTATCCCCGGAGCGGGGGGTTGGTGAGCAGTTCTTC.

This chain links TRBV13 with TRBJ2-7; 11 bases align to TRBD1. This CDR3 contains 15 residues. V shed 5 bases and J 3 bases; nucleotides not matched to a gene: 6. Per germline, CDR1 PRHDT and CDR2 FYEKMQ (reference sequence). The CDR3, as DNA: TGTGCCAGCAGCGCCACCGGGACAGGGGGCTACGAGCAGTACTTC. Amino acids: CASSATGTGGYEQYF. Filled out from reference TRBV13 and TRBJ2-7, the complete variable domain reads AAGVIQSPRHLIKEKRETATLKCYPIPRHDTVYWYQQGPGQDPQFLISFYEKMQSDKGSIPDRFSAQQFSDYHSELNMSSLELGDSALYFCASSATGTGGYEQYFGPGTRLTVT.

A remark on this clone: Distinct nucleotide sequences in the sample also encode this CDR3. The chain carries TRBV4-1 and TRBJ2-3; the D gene is possibly TRBD2 (5 bases). Trimming took off 1 base at V and 4 bases at J, with 9 bases between the two ends. This CDR3 spans 14 amino acids. Germline V lookup: CDR1 MGHRA, CDR2 YSYEKL. Here the CDR3 reads CASSQVLLADTQYF. The DNA for the CDR3 is TGCGCCAGCAGCCAAGTCTTACTAGCAGATACGCAGTATTTT.

The gene calls are TRBV4-1 and TRBJ1-4; TRBD1 agrees at 9 bases. The CDR3 runs 18 residues. After removal of 4 bases from V and 0 bases from J, the junction contained 9 bases not matched to a gene. The germline V gene encodes CDR1 MGHRA and CDR2 YSYEKL. The CDR3 DNA is TGCGCCAGCAGCCTGGGGACAGGGTTCCCTGCAACTAATGAAAAACTGTTTTTT. Amino acid sequence: CASSLGTGFPATNEKLFF.

The rearrangement links TRBV28 to TRBJ1-1; no clear D. Trimming took 5 bases from V and 0 from J, leaving 10 bases between them. This CDR3 comprises 14 residues. Germline V gene sequence: CDR1 MDHEN, CDR2 SYDVKM. CDR3 sequence: CASSPMTVNTEAFF. CDR3 DNA: TGTGCCAGCAGTCCTATGACGGTGAACACTGAAGCTTTCTTT.

The CDR3 DNA follows: TGTGCCAGCAGTTTATCGTGGAGCCAGCCCCAGCATTTT. It encodes CASSLSWSQPQHF. J is TRBJ1-5 and V is TRBV27, with no clear D. This CDR3 spans 13 amino acids. From germline, CDR1 is MNHEY and CDR2 SMNVEV (reference sequence). V shed 0 bases and J shed 7 bases, with 7 bases lying between them.

This clone has just one count. The gene calls are TRBV5-6 and TRBJ2-4, with 7 bases identical to TRBD1. The CDR3 is 11 amino acids. The V gene end was trimmed by 0 bases and the J gene end by 14 bases; junction bases not matched to a gene: 2. Germline V gene data show CDR1 as SGHDT and CDR2 as YYEEEE. The CDR3 DNA sequence: TGTGCCAGCAGCTTGGGGGGACAGAAGTACTTC. Translation: CASSLGGQKYF.

Note on this clone: Other DNA sequences in the same sample also yield this CDR3. The chain carries TRBV19 and TRBJ2-7, with TRBD1 as a possible D gene (6 bases). Germline loops: CDR1 LNHDA, CDR2 SQIVND (reference sequence). The CDR3 consists of 11 residues. The V end was cut by 6 bases, the J end by 6 bases, with 9 bases between. The CDR3 is CASRGAGEQYF. CDR3 nucleotide sequence: TGTGCCAGTAGGGGGGCGGGCGAGCAGTACTTC.

The chain links TRBV7-8 to TRBJ2-3; TRBD2 matches 10 bases. The junction had 10 bases not matched to a gene; V was cut back by 5 bases and J by 5 bases. CDR3 length: 16 amino acids. The V gene's germline CDR1 is SGHVS and CDR2 FQNEAQ. In DNA form, the CDR3 reads TGTGCCAGCAGCCTCGGAAGGCTAGCGGGAGAAGATACGCAGTATTTT. This gives the protein CASSLGRLAGEDTQYF.

This clone has just one count. This chain connects TRBV6-5 to TRBJ1-2; 9 bases map to TRBD1. The trim removed 3 bases at V and 6 bases at J, leaving 8 bases unmatched. Germline CDR1 and CDR2: MNHEY and SVGAGI. The CDR3 covers 15 residues. The CDR3 DNA is TGTGCCAGCAGTTATTTCTCACAGGGGGCGGATGGCTACACCTTC. Translated: CASSYFSQGADGYTF.

The chain links TRBV13 to TRBJ2-7; 8 positions match TRBD2. The CDR3 consists of 14 residues. Germline V gives CDR1 PRHDT, CDR2 FYEKMQ (reference sequence). V shed 6 bases, J shed 0 bases, and the junction held 4 bases outside the gene matches. CDR3 amino acids: CASSFSGTSYEQYF. Written as DNA, the CDR3 is TGTGCCAGCAGTTTTAGCGGGACCTCCTACGAGCAGTACTTC.

The rearrangement uses TRBV7-9 and TRBJ2-5; TRBD2 aligns across 14 bases. In germline, CDR1 is SEHNR, CDR2 FQNEAQ (reference sequence). After removal of 4 bases from V and 5 bases from J, the junction contained 3 bases not matched to a gene. This CDR3 is built from 15 residues. The CDR3 DNA sequence: TGTGCCAGCAGCTCGGGACTAGCGGGAGTTGAGACCCAGTACTTC. It is translated as CASSSGLAGVETQYF.

The chain couples TRBV7-8 to TRBJ2-1; TRBD2 matches 9 bases. Per germline, CDR1 SGHVS and CDR2 FQNEAQ. The CDR3 length is 18 residues. With V trimmed by 1 base and J by 2 bases, 9 bases remained unmatched. This chain's CDR3 is CASSLGFAGGQTYNEQFF. In DNA form, the CDR3 reads TGTGCCAGCAGCTTAGGATTCGCGGGAGGGCAGACCTACAATGAGCAGTTCTTC.

The chain carries TRBV6-5 and TRBJ2-7; 12 bases line up with TRBD1. The CDR3 spans 15 residues. Germline V gives CDR1 MNHEY, CDR2 SVGAGI. V shed 7 bases and J 5 bases; nucleotides not matched to a gene: 9. CDR3 residues: CASTPGTGGFHEQYF. The CDR3 DNA is TGTGCCAGCACCCCCGGGACAGGGGGCTTTCACGAGCAGTACTTC.

This chain joins TRBV6-5 and TRBJ1-1; TRBD1 aligns across 7 bases. In germline, CDR1 is MNHEY, CDR2 SVGAGI. Trimming at V came to 2 bases and at J to 6 bases, leaving 9 bases not matched to a gene. The CDR3 consists of 15 residues. CDR3 nucleotide sequence: TGTGCCAGCAGTTACGTGACAGGGCCACTATCTGAAGCTTTCTTT. Translating gives CASSYVTGPLSEAFF.

The CDR3: CASSRLGQGYGYTF. CDR3 sequence (DNA): TGTGCCAGCAGCCGATTAGGACAGGGGTATGGCTACACCTTC. The V call is TRBV28, the J call TRBJ1-2; TRBD1 matches at 9 bases. V gave up 6 bases and J gave up 5 bases; unmatched junction bases: 7. CDR1 is MDHEN and CDR2 is SYDVKM in the germline V gene. This CDR3 comprises 14 residues.

In this sample, this clone turned up once. V and J are TRBV28 and TRBJ2-2; D remains unclear. V lost 4 bases, J lost 0 bases, and 12 bases lay in between. The CDR3 has 16 residues. Germline-derived CDR1 and CDR2 are MDHEN and SYDVKM. The CDR3 loop reads CASSSPTPANTGELFF. The CDR3 nucleotides read TGTGCCAGCAGTTCCCCGACGCCTGCGAACACCGGGGAGCTGTTTTTT.